This is a list of T cell receptor beta chains from one sample in a study of T cell repertoires in cytomegalovirus infection. Each CDR3 protein gets one entry after TCRdb re-called the reads with MiXCR. The repertoire holds approximately 100,000 distinct CDR3 sequences, with about 22% as singletons. The sequencing sample was made of CD8+ T cells from PBMCs. The origin of the receptors is a human donor in good health (CMV status not recorded). Some clones in this sample may be carry-over from other donors' samples. Each CDR3 is given with its conserved first and last residue.

CDR3 protein,CDR3 length,V gene
CSAHRTGTEAFF,12,TRBV20-1
CSVEGVGLQGEQYF,14,TRBV29-1
CASSLMMGLAGNEQFF,16,TRBV5-6
CASSPRDWSNQPQHF,15,TRBV7-2
CASSPPGTGGDQPQHF,16,TRBV28
CASSPDPGRPQHF,13,TRBV11-3
CAISESGTALSTEAFF,16,TRBV10-3
CASSSGGNTEAFF,13,TRBV27
CASSQGTGTFEQYF,14,TRBV4-3
CASSWSSGRGEQFF,14,TRBV27
CASSLNTRTIQETQYF,16,TRBV7-8
CASRRAGDYEQYF,13,TRBV12-3/TRBV12-4
CASSLRLVFRIPDRAAKNIQYF,22,TRBV12-3/TRBV12-4